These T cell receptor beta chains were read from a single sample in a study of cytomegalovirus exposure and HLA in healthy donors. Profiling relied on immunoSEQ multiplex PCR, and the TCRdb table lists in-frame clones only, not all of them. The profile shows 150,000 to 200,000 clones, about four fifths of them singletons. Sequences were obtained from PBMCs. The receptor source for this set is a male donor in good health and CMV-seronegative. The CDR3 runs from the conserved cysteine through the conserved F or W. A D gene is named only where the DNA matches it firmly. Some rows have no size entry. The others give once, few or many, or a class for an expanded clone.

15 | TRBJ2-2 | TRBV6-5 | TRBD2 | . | TGTGCCAGCCTGGGGGGGACCCCTCGCACCGGGGAGCTGTTTTTT | CASLGGTPRTGELFF
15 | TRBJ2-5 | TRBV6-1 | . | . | TGTGCCAGCAGTCCGGCCGGGACACGACAAGAGACCCAGTACTTC | CASSPAGTRQETQYF
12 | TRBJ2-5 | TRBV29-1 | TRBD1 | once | TGCGGAGGACAGGGGCCCCAAGAGACCCAGTACTTC | CGGQGPQETQYF
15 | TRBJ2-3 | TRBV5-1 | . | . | TGCGCCAGCAGCTTGGCCGCCAGGGGCCGAGATACGCAGTATTTT | CASSLAARGRDTQYF
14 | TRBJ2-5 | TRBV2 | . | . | TGTGCCAGCAGTGGTGGAGCGGGCGCAGAGACCCAGTACTTC | CASSGGAGAETQYF
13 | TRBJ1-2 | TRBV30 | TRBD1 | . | TGTGCCTGGAGTCCCGGGACAGGCTATGGCTACACCTTC | CAWSPGTGYGYTF
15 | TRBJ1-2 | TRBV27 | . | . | TGTGCCAGCAGTTTAGGCGGGACCGCTGGCTATGGCTACACCTTC | CASSLGGTAGYGYTF
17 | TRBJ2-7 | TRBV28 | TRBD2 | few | TGTGCCAGCAGGGGTGGACTAGCGCTCACTATTAACTACGAGCAGTACTTC | CASRGGLALTINYEQYF
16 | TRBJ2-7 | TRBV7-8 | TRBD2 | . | TGTGCCAGCAGCTTAGCGCGGGAGACCCCCTCTGGGGGGCAGTACTTC | CASSLARETPSGGQYF
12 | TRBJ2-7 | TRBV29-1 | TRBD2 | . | TGCAGCGTTGTTGCGGGGGTCTACGAGCAGTACTTC | CSVVAGVYEQYF
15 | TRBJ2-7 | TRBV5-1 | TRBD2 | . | TGCGCCAGCAGCCGGACGGGGGGGCCCTCCTACGAGCAGTACTTC | CASSRTGGPSYEQYF
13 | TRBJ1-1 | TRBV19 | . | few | TGTGCCAGTAGTTTGACAGAGAACACTGAAGCTTTCTTT | CASSLTENTEAFF
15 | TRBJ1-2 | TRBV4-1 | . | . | TGCGCCAGCAGCCACGACAGTGATGAAAACTATGGCTACACCTTC | CASSHDSDENYGYTF
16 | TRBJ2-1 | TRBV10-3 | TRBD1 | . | TGTGCCATCAGTGAGCCGAAGGGGACAGGAGACAATGAGCAGTTCTTC | CAISEPKGTGDNEQFF